The clone carrying this T cell receptor (beta chain) was observed once. These data originate in a study of CD8+ T cells in alopecia areata. Treatment defined: oral pan-JAK inhibitor, 5-10 mg twice daily. Isolated RNA was reverse transcribed into cDNA used as the sequencing template. Sequenced by immunoSEQ multiplex PCR; TCRdb stores in-frame clones only, minus some. The sample gives some 190,000 clones, approximately 60% of which show up once; 0.65% to 0.7% is in the top ten. The CDR3 is made up of 14 amino acids. Germline CDR1 is SNHLY and CDR2 is FYNNEI. V lost 3 bases, J lost 3 bases, and 9 bases lay in between.

This chain links TRBV2 with TRBJ2-1, with D perhaps matching TRBD2 (6 bases). This receptor was obtained from a human donor with alopecia areata. Material: CD4+ T cells sorted from blood, obtained at week 4, from a patient treated with tofacitinib. The CDR3 DNA follows: TGTGCCAGCAGTGAGGGACTCTACTACAATGAGCAGTTCTTC. Residues: CASSEGLYYNEQFF.